This T cell receptor beta chain was retrieved from a study of T cell responses to AZD1222 COVID-19 vaccine. Study results and limitations: Donor demographics were predominantly white British with a female majority; clonal diversity may be underestimated. The study identified only 6 or 7 AZD1222 recipients as seropositive at baseline.

Measured with immunoSEQ multiplex PCR; TCRdb has only the in-frame clones, and not every one. In the table there are 100,000 to 140,000 clones, roughly 85% of which are singletons. Comments on this clone: Its specificity is unknown.

V was shortened by 7 bases and J by 12 bases, with 15 bases between the two germline ends. CDR3 length equals 11 residues. The germline CDR1 and CDR2 sequences are LGHNT and FRNRAP. The chain carries TRBV12-5 and TRBJ1-1; perhaps TRBD1 as D (5 bases). The sequencing here drew on peripheral blood, taken 28 days after the second AZD1222 dose. This receptor was obtained from an adult who received the AZD1222 COVID-19 vaccine. CDR3 in DNA: TGTGCTAGTGTCCTGGGCAGGGCAACTTTCTTT. It yields the protein CASVLGRATFF.